This T cell receptor (beta chain) derives from a study of blood T cell repertoires in COVID-19. As for the study in general: Acute and convalescent COVID-19 samples came from the United States, Italy and Spain.

Per the original data handling: Estimates of nucleated cell counts were drawn from the amplification of reference gene primers. Method: immunoSEQ multiplex PCR; TCRdb's copy keeps in-frame clones and lacks some. For V, J and clone size, that table is used; D and trimming come from the DNA. The data contain approximately 200,000 clones, almost 90% of them seen just once; the ten biggest clones take up 1.5%. The germline V gene encodes CDR1 MNHNS and CDR2 SASEGT. The CDR3 consists of 18 residues. With 3 bases removed from V and 8 bases from J, the gap between germline ends came to 28 bases. The chain employs TRBV6-1 and TRBJ1-2, with TRBD1 as a possible D gene (5 bases). The sequence was obtained from a man aged 18-30 years with active or convalescent COVID-19. The specimen was peripheral blood. The CDR3 nucleotides read TGTGCCAGCAGTGAGAAGGGATTTCCGGGACTTTCCGAGGGGGGCTACACCTTC. Its protein is CASSEKGFPGLSEGGYTF.